Below are 29 T cell receptor beta chains sequenced from a single sample in a study of blood T cell repertoires in COVID-19. Repertoires were generated with immunoSEQ multiplex PCR, while TCRdb's copy carries only in-frame clones and drops some. Seen here are 120,000 to 150,000 clones, 84% observed once, and the top ten hold about 5.1%. The sequenced material came from peripheral blood. The receptors shown here come from a human donor in a cohort sampled during active COVID-19.

The V gene is TRBV25-1, the J gene TRBJ2-5, with TRBD2 identical over 9 bases. The CDR3 runs to 12 residues. V trimming: 8 bases; J trimming: 4 bases; junction bases outside the gene matches: 2. Per germline, CDR1 MGHDK and CDR2 SYGVNS. The CDR3: CASRGGGETQYF. The CDR3 DNA is TGTGCCAGCCGCGGGGGGGGAGAGACCCAGTACTTC.

V is TRBV6-5 and J is TRBJ2-5; 11 bases are a match to TRBD2. V shed 7 bases and J 5 bases; nucleotides not matched to a gene: 6. This CDR3 contains 14 residues. CDR1 MNHEY and CDR2 SVGAGI come from the germline V gene. In DNA, the CDR3 is TGTGCCAGCACCCGTCTAGCGGGAGGTGAGACCCAGTACTTC. It encodes CASTRLAGGETQYF.

The CDR3 region has the DNA TGTGCCAGTAGTATAGAGGTGGAGGGGCACGGGGAAGAGGAAAAACTGTTTTTT. Protein: CASSIEVEGHGEEEKLFF. The chain is built from TRBV19 and TRBJ1-4, with D possibly TRBD1 on 5 matching bases. V was pared by 0 bases and J by 8 bases, with 22 bases between. CDR3 length: 18 residues. Per the germline V gene, CDR1 is LNHDA and CDR2 is SQIVND (reference sequence).

The chain links TRBV2 to TRBJ2-7; 11 nucleotides align to TRBD2. Losses at the gene ends were 3 bases for V and 5 bases for J; bases not matched to a gene: 3. CDR1 is SNHLY, CDR2 FYNNEI, per germline. The CDR3 has 14 amino acids. The CDR3 loop reads CASSDVLAGDEQYV. CDR3 sequence (DNA): TGTGCCAGCAGTGATGTACTAGCGGGAGACGAGCAGTACGTC.

The chain is built from TRBV6-2 or TRBV6-3 and TRBJ1-2, with D tentatively TRBD1 (5 bases). The CDR3 spans 16 residues. The V end lost 2 bases, the J end lost 5 bases, and 18 bases lay between the germline ends. Germline CDR1 MNHEY, CDR2 SVGEGT. CDR3 loop: CASSYTPKDPGYGYTF. The CDR3 DNA follows: TGTGCCAGCAGTTACACGCCCAAGGACCCAGGGTATGGCTACACCTTC.

V and J are TRBV29-1 and TRBJ2-3, with 10 bases fitting TRBD2. With 1 base clipped from V and 3 bases from J, the junction kept 7 bases outside the gene matches. Germline CDR1 reads SQVTM; CDR2 reads ANQGSEA. The CDR3 covers 16 residues. As DNA, the CDR3 is TGCAGCGTTGAAGGAACTAGCGGGATCGGGACAGATACGCAGTATTTT. It translates to CSVEGTSGIGTDTQYF.

V is TRBV14 and J is TRBJ2-1; 9 bases align to TRBD2. The J segment lost 4 bases and the V segment lost 4 bases, leaving 5 bases of the junction unmatched. Germline V gives CDR1 SGHDN, CDR2 FVKESK. This CDR3 contains 15 residues. CDR3 sequence (DNA): TGTGCCAGCAGCCTCGGGACTAGCAGTTACAATGAGCAGTTCTTC. As protein: CASSLGTSSYNEQFF. The whole variable domain, filled in from reference TRBV14 and TRBJ2-1, reads EAGVTQFPSHSVIEKGQTVTLRCDPISGHDNLYWYRRVMGKEIKFLLHFVKESKQDESGMPNNRFLAERTGGTYSTLKVQPAELEDSGVYFCASSLGTSSYNEQFFGPGTRLTVL.

The chain has TRBV7-3 and TRBJ2-5, with no clear D. The CDR3 covers 11 residues. Germline assignment: CDR1 SGHTA and CDR2 FQGTGA. The V end lost 5 bases, the J end lost 5 bases, and 6 bases lay between the germline ends. This CDR3 reads CASSAGETQYF. In DNA form, the CDR3 reads TGTGCCAGCAGCGCCGGTGAGACCCAGTACTTC. Using reference TRBV7-3 and TRBJ2-5 for the parts outside the CDR3, the full variable domain is GAGVSQTPSNKVTEKGKYVELRCDPISGHTALYWYRQSLGQGPEFLIYFQGTGAADDSGLPNDRFFAVRPEGSVSTLKIQRTERGDSAVYLCASSAGETQYFGPGTRLLVL.

As for this clone: Other DNA sequences in this sample translate to the same CDR3. This rearrangement joins TRBV9 to TRBJ2-6; D may be TRBD1 (5 bases). Between the trimmed V and J ends, which lost 0 bases and 4 bases, there was a span of 8 bases. The CDR3 runs to 15 residues. CDR1 is SGDLS and CDR2 is YYNGEE in the germline V gene. The CDR3 sequence is CASSVAGSGANVLTF. CDR3 in DNA: TGTGCCAGCAGCGTAGCAGGGTCAGGGGCCAACGTCCTGACTTTC.

This chain joins TRBV28 and TRBJ1-4, with 9 bases aligning to TRBD1. The CDR3 consists of 16 residues. V gave up 5 bases and J gave up 8 bases; unmatched junction bases: 12. The germline gives CDR1 MDHEN, CDR2 SYDVKM. CDR3 protein: CASSTQKQGAREKLFF. The CDR3 DNA reads TGTGCCAGCAGTACACAGAAACAGGGGGCGCGCGAAAAACTGTTTTTT. Based on the CDR3 plus reference TRBV28 and TRBJ1-4, the full variable domain is DVKVTQSSRYLVKRTGEKVFLECVQDMDHENMFWYRQDPGLGLRLIYFSYDVKMKEKGDIPEGYSVSREKKERFSLILESASTNQTSMYLCASSTQKQGAREKLFFGSGTQLSVL.

This chain connects TRBV5-1 to TRBJ2-7; D unresolved. With 3 bases removed from V and 3 bases from J, the gap between germline ends came to 13 bases. Germline assignment: CDR1 SGHRS and CDR2 YFSETQ. The CDR3 totals 14 residues. The CDR3 loop reads CASSWSEQHYEQYF. Written as DNA, the CDR3 is TGCGCCAGCAGCTGGTCGGAGCAACACTACGAGCAGTACTTC.

A single count supports this clone. The rearrangement joins TRBV28 to TRBJ2-7, with TRBD1 as a possible D gene (6 bases). Deletions cut 5 bases from V and 6 bases from J, with 20 bases between. The CDR3 is 15 amino acids. CDR1 is MDHEN and CDR2 is SYDVKM in the germline V gene. CDR3 loop: CASSLFYTGSREQYF. The CDR3 bases are TGTGCCAGCAGTCTGTTTTATACAGGGTCTCGCGAGCAGTACTTC.

V gene TRBV6-6 combines with J gene TRBJ1-3, with TRBD1 identical over 7 bases. V gave up 5 bases and J gave up 1 base; unmatched junction bases: 2. The CDR3 totals 14 residues. The germline CDR1 and CDR2 sequences are MNHNY and SVGAGI (reference sequence). CDR3 residues: CASSVGQSGNTIYF. CDR3 DNA sequence: TGTGCCAGCAGTGTGGGACAGTCTGGAAACACCATATATTTT.

Note on this clone: This same CDR3 is encoded by further DNA sequences in the sample. The CDR3 is CARPGGGVRSYEQYF. The DNA for the CDR3 is TGTGCCAGGCCAGGTGGGGGCGTCAGGTCCTACGAGCAGTACTTC. The V gene is TRBV6-4, the J gene TRBJ2-7; D is perhaps TRBD1 (6 bases). Germline V CDR1 and CDR2: MRHNA, SNTAGT. Deletions cut 9 bases from V and 1 base from J, with 19 bases between. This CDR3 comprises 15 residues.

V gene TRBV9 combines with J gene TRBJ2-1; D is unclear. The V gene lost 0 bases and the J gene lost 2 bases, with 15 bases spanning the gap. This CDR3 has 17 amino acids. Germline V CDR1 and CDR2: SGDLS, YYNGEE. CDR3: CASSVDSWARTYNEQFF. The CDR3 coding sequence is TGTGCCAGCAGCGTAGATTCATGGGCCCGAACCTACAATGAGCAGTTCTTC.

The V call is TRBV19, the J call TRBJ1-2; D not certain. V was shortened by 4 bases and J by 2 bases, with 23 bases between the two germline ends. Germline CDR1 and CDR2: LNHDA and SQIVND (reference sequence). CDR3 length equals 18 residues. The CDR3 DNA reads TGTGCCAGTAGTACCCGTTTCTTCCCGGCAGGCCCCAACTATGGCTACACCTTC. Protein product: CASSTRFFPAGPNYGYTF. The variable domain in full, with the rest retrieved from reference TRBV19 and TRBJ1-2, is DGGITQSPKYLFRKEGQNVTLSCEQNLNHDAMYWYRQDPGQGLRLIYYSQIVNDFQKGDIAEGYSVSREKKESFPLTVTSAQKNPTAFYLCASSTRFFPAGPNYGYTFGSGTRLTVV.

The J gene is TRBJ1-5, the V gene TRBV24-1; 8 nucleotides line up with TRBD1. The V and J ends lost 10 bases and 5 bases, in that order; junction bases with no gene match: 9. CDR1 and CDR2 (germline): KGHDR, SFDVKD. The CDR3 is 14 residues long. CDR3 in DNA: TGTGCCACGGGGACAGGCCTTCCGGATCAGCCCCAGCATTTT. Amino acids: CATGTGLPDQPQHF.

The V and J genes are TRBV10-3 and TRBJ1-5; perhaps TRBD1 as D (6 bases). Trimming shortened V by 6 bases and J by 6 bases, and 24 bases separated the two germline ends. CDR1 ENHRY and CDR2 SYGVKD come from the germline V gene. There are 17 residues in the CDR3. The CDR3 protein is CAISDPRGTGGGQPQHF. DNA for the CDR3: TGTGCCATCAGCGACCCGAGGGGGACCGGAGGAGGTCAGCCCCAGCATTTT.

This clone was recorded once. The V and J genes are TRBV27 and TRBJ2-5; D is unclear. V dropped 3 bases and J dropped 9 bases, with 20 bases sitting between them. CDR1 MNHEY and CDR2 SMNVEV come from the germline V gene (reference sequence). This CDR3 comprises 15 residues. The CDR3 DNA reads TGTGCCAGCAGTTTCCTCGGGTCCCAGAATGAGGCCCAGTACTTC. It translates to CASSFLGSQNEAQYF.

V usage is TRBV5-1 and J usage is TRBJ2-1, with 11 bases aligning to TRBD2. The CDR3 runs 15 residues. The junction had 10 bases not matched to a gene; V was cut back by 5 bases and J by 9 bases. Germline V CDR1 and CDR2: SGHRS, YFSETQ. The CDR3 region has the DNA TGCGCCAGCAGTTTGTCACTAGCGGGAGCTGGTGAGCAGTTCTTC. Translating gives CASSLSLAGAGEQFF.

This clone was observed a single time. This CDR3 is also generated by other DNA sequences in the sample. DNA for the CDR3: TGTGCCTGGAGTGTACTGGATACGCAGTATTTT. Amino acid sequence: CAWSVLDTQYF. This chain uses TRBV30 with TRBJ2-3; D is ambiguous. Germline V gives CDR1 GTSNPN, CDR2 SVGIG (reference sequence). This CDR3 is built from 11 residues. Trimming took off 0 bases at V and 6 bases at J, with 4 bases between the two ends.

CDR3 in amino acids: CASSSRDGRDEQYF. The CDR3, as DNA: TGTGCCAGCAGCTCGCGGGACGGGCGGGACGAGCAGTACTTC. This rearrangement joins TRBV7-2 to TRBJ2-7; maybe TRBD2 (6 bases). The V gene's germline CDR1 is SGHTA and CDR2 FQGNSA. Deletions cut 4 bases from V and 5 bases from J, with 15 bases between. The CDR3 runs 14 residues.

The CDR3 DNA follows: TGTGCCAGCAGTACAGGGAATGATCAGCCCCAGCATTTT. Translating gives CASSTGNDQPQHF. The chain is built from TRBV6-6 and TRBJ1-5; perhaps TRBD1 as D (6 bases). The CDR3 runs 13 residues. CDR1 is MNHNY, CDR2 SVGAGI, per germline (reference sequence). V gave up 5 bases and J gave up 5 bases, with 10 bases separating them.

V gene TRBV6-6 combines with J gene TRBJ2-7; TRBD1 might be the D (6 bases). The germline gives CDR1 MNHNY, CDR2 SVGAGI (reference sequence). V shed 6 bases and J shed 3 bases, with 15 bases lying between them. The CDR3 runs to 14 residues. The CDR3 DNA reads as TGTGCCAGCAGCCTAGGCCAGGGGTACTACGAGCAGTACTTC. It translates to CASSLGQGYYEQYF.

The chain couples TRBV6-5 to TRBJ1-1; tentatively, D is TRBD1 (5 bases). Germline V gene data show CDR1 as MNHEY and CDR2 as SVGAGI. This CDR3 spans 14 amino acids. Trimming removed 8 bases from V and 4 bases from J, with 17 bases in between. The CDR3 nucleotides are TGTGCCAGCCTCAGGGATCTCAGGTTCACTGAAGCTTTCTTT. It is translated as CASLRDLRFTEAFF.

The chain links TRBV5-1 to TRBJ2-2, with TRBD2 as a possible D gene (6 bases). This CDR3 spans 14 amino acids. Per germline, CDR1 SGHRS and CDR2 YFSETQ. Trimming took off 7 bases at V and 6 bases at J, with 16 bases between the two ends. Here the CDR3 reads CASAPLRRAGELFF. CDR3 sequence (DNA): TGCGCCAGCGCGCCCCTGAGGAGGGCCGGGGAGCTGTTTTTT.

V usage is TRBV3-1 (or the pseudogene TRBV3-2) and J usage is TRBJ1-2; 7 bases map to TRBD1. The length of the CDR3 is 15 residues. Germline V gene sequence: CDR1 LGHDT, CDR2 YNNKEL (reference sequence). The junction had 14 bases not matched to a gene; V was cut back by 5 bases and J by 8 bases. The CDR3 coding sequence is TGTGCCAGCAGCTCCCGGACAGGTCTCTCCGGGGGCTACACCTTC. Translation: CASSSRTGLSGGYTF.

The V gene is TRBV11-3, the J gene TRBJ2-1; D might be TRBD2 (6 bases). With 5 bases removed from V and 8 bases from J, the gap between germline ends came to 16 bases. Germline lookup yields CDR1 SGHNT and CDR2 YENEEA. This CDR3 region has 14 residues. CDR3 nucleotides: TGTGCCAGCAGCCTCGGAGGGGTTAGGGATGAGCAGTTCTTC. Encoded protein: CASSLGGVRDEQFF. The full variable domain, its missing parts supplied by reference TRBV11-3 and TRBJ2-1, is EAGVVQSPRYKIIEKKQPVAFWCNPISGHNTLYWYLQNLGQGPELLIRYENEEAVDDSQLPKDRFSAERLKGVDSTLKIQPAELGDSAVYLCASSLGGVRDEQFFGPGTRLTVL.

The gene calls are TRBV24-1 and TRBJ2-1; D is perhaps TRBD1 (6 bases). The CDR3 extends over 18 amino acids. Per germline, CDR1 KGHDR and CDR2 SFDVKD. V was pared by 4 bases and J by 1 base, with 19 bases between. CDR3: CATSDPTQTTGSYNEQFF. The CDR3 DNA reads as TGTGCCACCAGTGACCCCACCCAAACGACAGGTTCCTACAATGAGCAGTTCTTC.